The 9 T cell receptor beta chains presented below share a single source sample, sequenced in a study of cytomegalovirus exposure and HLA in healthy donors. PCR employed 60 Vbeta and 13 Jbeta primers. This table comes from immunoSEQ multiplex PCR, and its TCRdb copy is limited to in-frame clones, with some not included. The sample gives more than 85,000 clones, about 80% of which show up once; around 2.9% is in the top ten. The sample was PBMCs. These TCRs come from a woman in her sixties in good health and CMV-seropositive.

This sequence joins TRBV18 and TRBJ1-2; no clear D gene. V shed 5 bases and J shed 8 bases, with 18 bases lying between them. Germline CDR1 and CDR2: KGHSH and LQKENI. The CDR3 runs to 14 residues. The CDR3 bases are TGTGCCAGCTCAATCTCAATGGGCATTGGAGGCTACACCTTC. The encoded protein is CASSISMGIGGYTF.

This chain joins TRBV10-3 and TRBJ1-2; D perhaps matches TRBD1 (5 bases). V dropped 7 bases and J dropped 5 bases, with 23 bases sitting between them. CDR3 size: 16 residues. CDR1 and CDR2 from the germline V gene are ENHRY and SYGVKD. The CDR3 sequence: CAINTIAGKNDYGYTF. CDR3 DNA sequence: TGTGCCATCAACACGATAGCAGGGAAGAATGATTATGGCTACACCTTC.

The J gene is TRBJ2-3, the V gene TRBV19; TRBD2 is a possible D gene (5 bases). Germline V gene sequence: CDR1 LNHDA, CDR2 SQIVND (reference sequence). V lost 3 bases and J 5 bases, leaving 18 bases between the germline ends. The CDR3 totals 16 residues. CDR3 nucleotide sequence: TGTGCCAGTAGTATGGGAGTTGGACCGGGTAGAGATACGCAGTATTTT. Its translation: CASSMGVGPGRDTQYF.

CDR3 region: CASSSGFDRPQHF. The DNA for the CDR3 is TGTGCCAGCAGCTCAGGGTTCGATCGGCCCCAGCATTTT. This chain uses TRBV7-3 with TRBJ1-5, with a possible D match to TRBD1 (5 bases). This CDR3 contains 13 residues. The V and J ends lost 4 bases and 9 bases respectively, with 13 bases between them. Germline CDR1 is SGHTA and CDR2 is FQGTGA.

The chain joins TRBV5-1 to TRBJ2-7; 9 bases agree with TRBD1. Germline CDR1 and CDR2: SGHRS and YFSETQ. V shed 3 bases and J 6 bases; nucleotides not matched to a gene: 10. This CDR3 is built from 15 residues. DNA for the CDR3: TGCGCCAGCAGCTCCCTCGGACAGGGGCAGGGCGAGCAGTACTTC. This codes for CASSSLGQGQGEQYF.

This clone was seen a handful of times. The gene calls are TRBV19 and TRBJ1-2; maybe TRBD1 (6 bases). CDR1 is LNHDA, CDR2 SQIVND, per germline (reference sequence). V dropped 4 bases and J dropped 4 bases, with 19 bases sitting between them. The CDR3 contains 16 residues. The CDR3 coding sequence is TGTGCCAGTAGTACGCCTCCGGCACCCAGGGGCTATGGCTACACCTTC. Its protein product is CASSTPPAPRGYGYTF.

The chain employs TRBV6-6 and TRBJ2-1; D unclear. The CDR3 sequence is 16 residues long. V was cut by 0 bases and J by 8 bases, with 17 bases left in between. The V gene's germline CDR1 is MNHNY and CDR2 SVGAGI (reference sequence). The chain's CDR3 is CASSYSNWYTVDEQFF. DNA of the CDR3: TGTGCCAGCAGTTACTCGAATTGGTATACAGTCGATGAGCAGTTCTTC.

This chain connects TRBV2 to TRBJ2-1; 8 positions match TRBD2. The germline gives CDR1 SNHLY, CDR2 FYNNEI. This CDR3 is built from 16 residues. J was trimmed by 6 bases and V by 6 bases; bases with no gene match: 13. The chain's CDR3 is CASSGGGSGKGNEQFF. The CDR3, as DNA: TGTGCCAGCAGCGGGGGGGGTAGCGGGAAGGGCAATGAGCAGTTCTTC.

The gene calls are TRBV4-1 and TRBJ1-1; D is ambiguous. The CDR3 runs 15 residues. Germline loops: CDR1 MGHRA, CDR2 YSYEKL. Deletions cut 4 bases from V and 4 bases from J, with 16 bases between. Here the CDR3 DNA reads TGCGCCAGCAGCCGCCCCTCCCAGGTATTCACTGAAGCTTTCTTT. Protein product: CASSRPSQVFTEAFF.